The sample holds one count of the clone carrying this T cell receptor (beta chain). A much larger clone lies one base from this, so it may be a read error. This sample is drawn from a study of kidney transplant recipient with SARS-CoV-2 infection. TCRdb redid the calling of the reads with MiXCR, one entry per CDR3 protein. The table lists approximately 240,000 distinct CDR3 sequences, less than 35% of them singletons. This TCR was sampled from a male patient aged 25 to 39 who had COVID-19 and was a kidney transplant recipient. Certain T cells may be donor cells from the graft. Here the sequenced sample was a blood sample, taken at baseline and around day 120 from a kidney transplant recipient.

CDR3 nucleotide sequence: TGTGCCAGCAGTTATCTAATTGGGGACTACGAGCAGTACGTC. It yields the protein CASSYLIGDYEQYV. The chain is built from TRBV6-5 and TRBJ2-7; D is uncertain. Trimming pared 3 bases from V and 3 bases from J, leaving 12 bases between. Germline CDR1 is MNHEY and CDR2 is SVGAGI. The CDR3 length is 14 residues.